This TCR beta chain was captured in a study of T cell responses to AZD1222 COVID-19 vaccine. Timing groups of about 4 and about 12 weeks for second doses were pooled. TCRdb's copy holds only in-frame clones and misses some; the assay was immunoSEQ multiplex PCR. The sample records 57,000 or so clones, 65% to 80% being singletons. Points on this clone: Its target is not known.

V shed 1 base and J shed 4 bases, with 8 bases lying between them. The germline V gene has CDR1 LGHDT and CDR2 YNNKEL (reference sequence). This CDR3 is built from 14 residues. Findings of the study overall: Possibly, clonal diversity was underestimated; donors were largely white British and included more females. Compared with day 0, the breadth and depth of the Spike-specific TCR repertoire rose significantly after two doses of AZD1222. Repertoire sampling occurred only after the peak T cell response.

This material consisted of peripheral blood, taken 28 days after the second AZD1222 dose. This sequence joins TRBV3-1 (or the pseudogene TRBV3-2) and TRBJ1-3, with D tentatively TRBD1 (5 bases). The receptor comes from an adult who received the AZD1222 COVID-19 vaccine. This CDR3 is CASSQAAGGNTIYF. CDR3 nucleotides: TGTGCCAGCAGCCAAGCGGCAGGGGGAAACACCATATATTTT.